Reported below is one T cell receptor beta chain. Its matching antigen is unknown. V lost 3 bases and J lost 4; bases outside the gene matches: 1. This CDR3 has 12 residues. Germline CDR1 is SQVTM and CDR2 is ANQGSEA. These data are taken from a study of graft-versus-host responses after intestinal transplantation. Assay: immunoSEQ multiplex PCR; the TCRdb copy retains only in-frame clones and omits some. The sample lists 90,000 to 100,000 clones, about 91% occurring once. J is TRBJ1-1 and V is TRBV29-1, with 8 positions matching TRBD1. This clonotype originated in a human donor who received an intestinal transplant. Here the sequenced sample was unstimulated CD8+ T cells sorted from spleen or lymph node cells, taken before intestinal transplant. CDR3 in DNA: TGCAGCGTTGAGACAGGGGTCACTGAAGCTTTCTTT. Protein product: CSVETGVTEAFF.